Given below is one TCR beta chain in context. The count of this clone is one. It lacks a known antigen. No base-level quality is on record; no much larger clone is a single base apart. Library construction relied on the immunoSEQ multiplex PCR assay. Sourced from immuneACCESS, this table was stored by TCRdb with only in-frame sequences that have V and J called. A share of the clones is absent; for the studies checked, an unresolved V gene accounts for under half, and the remainder has no known explanation. Across this sample there are under 200,000 clones, with over 90% seen only once. Of the sample, just over 1% is held by the ten largest clones. The sample belongs to a study of control samples from healthy donors and cancer patients (dated by TCRdb to 2020 to 2021). V was cut back by 0 bases and J by 3 bases, leaving a gap of 7 bases between them. As encoded in the germline V gene (reference sequence), CDR1 is SGHNT while CDR2 is YYREEE. Inclusive of the bounding cysteine and phenylalanine, the CDR3 is 14 residues long. The read is trimmed to its CDR3 DNA, 42 bases read in frame from base 1.

The sequence links TRBV5-4 to TRBJ1-3; matching of 5 bases hints at TRBD1 as the D gene. This sequence was found in a woman younger than 45 in good health. The sample taken for sequencing was blood. The CDR3 protein: CASSLGTSGNTIYF. The DNA is as follows: TGTGCCAGCAGCTTGGGGACAAGTGGAAACACCATATATTTT.